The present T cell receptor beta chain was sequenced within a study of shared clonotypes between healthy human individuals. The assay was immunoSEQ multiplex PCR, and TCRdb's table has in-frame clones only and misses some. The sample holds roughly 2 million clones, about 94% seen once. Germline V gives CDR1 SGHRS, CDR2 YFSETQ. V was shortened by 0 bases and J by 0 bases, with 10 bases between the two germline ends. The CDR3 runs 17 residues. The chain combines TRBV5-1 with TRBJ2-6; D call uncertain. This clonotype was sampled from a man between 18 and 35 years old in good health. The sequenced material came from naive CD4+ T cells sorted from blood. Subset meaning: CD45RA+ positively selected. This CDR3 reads CASSLAGSHSGANVLTF. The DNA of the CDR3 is TGCGCCAGCAGCTTGGCCGGGTCGCACTCTGGGGCCAACGTCCTGACTTTC. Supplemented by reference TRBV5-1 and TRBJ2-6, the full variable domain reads KAGVTQTPRYLIKTRGQQVTLSCSPISGHRSVSWYQQTPGQGLQFLFEYFSETQRNKGNFPGRFSGRQFSNSRSEMNVSTLELGDSALYLCASSLAGSHSGANVLTFGAGSRLTVL.